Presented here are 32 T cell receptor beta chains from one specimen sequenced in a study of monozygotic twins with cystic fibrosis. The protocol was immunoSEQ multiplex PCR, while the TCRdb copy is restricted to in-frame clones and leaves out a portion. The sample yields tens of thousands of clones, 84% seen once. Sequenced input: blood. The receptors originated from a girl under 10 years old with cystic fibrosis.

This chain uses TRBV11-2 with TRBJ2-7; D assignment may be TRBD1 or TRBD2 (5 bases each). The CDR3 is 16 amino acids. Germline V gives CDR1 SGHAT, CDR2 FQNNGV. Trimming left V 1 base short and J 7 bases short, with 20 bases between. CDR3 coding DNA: TGTGCCAGCAGCTTAGTTGTACAGGACCCACGGAGGGAGCAGTACTTC. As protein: CASSLVVQDPRREQYF.

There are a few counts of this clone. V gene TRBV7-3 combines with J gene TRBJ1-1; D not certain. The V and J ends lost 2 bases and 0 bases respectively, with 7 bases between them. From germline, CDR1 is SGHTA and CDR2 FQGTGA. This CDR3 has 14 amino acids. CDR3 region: CASSLLGLNTEAFF. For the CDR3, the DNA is TGTGCCAGCAGCTTATTGGGGTTGAACACTGAAGCTTTCTTT. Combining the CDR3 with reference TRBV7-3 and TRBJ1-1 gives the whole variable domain GAGVSQTPSNKVTEKGKYVELRCDPISGHTALYWYRQSLGQGPEFLIYFQGTGAADDSGLPNDRFFAVRPEGSVSTLKIQRTERGDSAVYLCASSLLGLNTEAFFGQGTRLTVV.

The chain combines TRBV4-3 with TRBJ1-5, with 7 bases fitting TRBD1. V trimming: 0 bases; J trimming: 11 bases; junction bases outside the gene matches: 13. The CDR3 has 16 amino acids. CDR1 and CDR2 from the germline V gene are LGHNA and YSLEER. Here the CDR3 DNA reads TGCGCCAGCAGCCAAGACAAGACAGGGAAGGCCCAGACCCAGCATTTT. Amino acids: CASSQDKTGKAQTQHF.

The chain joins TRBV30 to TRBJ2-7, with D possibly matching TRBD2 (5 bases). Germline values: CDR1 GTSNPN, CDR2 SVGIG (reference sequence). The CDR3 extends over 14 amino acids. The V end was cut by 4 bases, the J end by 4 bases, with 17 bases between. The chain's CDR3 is CAWNKPGSRYEQYF. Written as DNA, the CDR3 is TGTGCCTGGAACAAACCGGGGTCTAGGTACGAGCAGTACTTC.

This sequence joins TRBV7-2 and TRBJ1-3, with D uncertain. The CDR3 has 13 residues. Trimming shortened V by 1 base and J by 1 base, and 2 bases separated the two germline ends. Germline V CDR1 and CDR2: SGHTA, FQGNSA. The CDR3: CASSLESGNTIYF. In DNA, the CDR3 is TGTGCCAGCAGCTTAGAATCTGGAAACACCATATATTTT.

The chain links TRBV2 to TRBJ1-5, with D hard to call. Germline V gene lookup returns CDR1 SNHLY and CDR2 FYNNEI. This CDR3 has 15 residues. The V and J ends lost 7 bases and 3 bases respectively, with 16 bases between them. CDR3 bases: TGTGCCAGCAAGTCGGGCTTTTTCGACAATCAGCCCCAGCATTTT. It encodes CASKSGFFDNQPQHF.

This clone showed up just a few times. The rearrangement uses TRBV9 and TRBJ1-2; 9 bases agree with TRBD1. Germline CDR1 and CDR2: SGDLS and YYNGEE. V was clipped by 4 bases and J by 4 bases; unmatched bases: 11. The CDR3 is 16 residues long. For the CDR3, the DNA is TGTGCCAGCAGCTTCCGACCCGGGACAGGGCTCTATGGCTACACCTTC. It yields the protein CASSFRPGTGLYGYTF.

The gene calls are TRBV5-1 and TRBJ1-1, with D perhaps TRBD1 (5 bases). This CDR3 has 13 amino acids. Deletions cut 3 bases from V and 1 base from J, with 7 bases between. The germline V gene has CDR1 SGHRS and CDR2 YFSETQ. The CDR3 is CASSWDWNTEAFF. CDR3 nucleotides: TGCGCCAGCAGCTGGGACTGGAACACTGAAGCTTTCTTT.

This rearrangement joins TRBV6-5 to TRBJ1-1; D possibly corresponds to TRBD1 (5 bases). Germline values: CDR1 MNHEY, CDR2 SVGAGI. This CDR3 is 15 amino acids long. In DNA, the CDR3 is TGTGCGGTCCGCAGCAGGCGGGGGGGGAACACTGAAGCTTTCTTT. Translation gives CAVRSRRGGNTEAFF.

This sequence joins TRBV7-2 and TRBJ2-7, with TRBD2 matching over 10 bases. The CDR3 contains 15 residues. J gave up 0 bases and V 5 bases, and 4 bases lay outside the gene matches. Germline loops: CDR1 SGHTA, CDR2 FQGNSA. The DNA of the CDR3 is TGTGCCAGCAGCCTAGGACTAGCGGACTCCTACGAGCAGTACTTC. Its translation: CASSLGLADSYEQYF.

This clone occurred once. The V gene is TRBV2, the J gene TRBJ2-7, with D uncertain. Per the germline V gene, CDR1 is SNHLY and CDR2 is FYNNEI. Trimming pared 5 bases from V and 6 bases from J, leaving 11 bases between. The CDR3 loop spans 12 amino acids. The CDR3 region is CASSPQASEQYF. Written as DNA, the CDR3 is TGTGCCAGCAGTCCTCAAGCGAGCGAGCAGTACTTC. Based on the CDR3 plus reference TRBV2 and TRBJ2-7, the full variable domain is EPEVTQTPSHQVTQMGQEVILRCVPISNHLYFYWYRQILGQKVEFLVSFYNNEISEKSEIFDDQFSVERPDGSNFTLKIRSTKLEDSAMYFCASSPQASEQYFGPGTRLTVT.

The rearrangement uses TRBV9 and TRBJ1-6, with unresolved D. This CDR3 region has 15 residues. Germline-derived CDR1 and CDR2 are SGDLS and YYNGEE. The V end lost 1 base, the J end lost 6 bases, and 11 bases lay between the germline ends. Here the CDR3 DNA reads TGTGCCAGCAGCGTACTAGGGCAAGGTAATTCACCCCTCCACTTT. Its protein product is CASSVLGQGNSPLHF.

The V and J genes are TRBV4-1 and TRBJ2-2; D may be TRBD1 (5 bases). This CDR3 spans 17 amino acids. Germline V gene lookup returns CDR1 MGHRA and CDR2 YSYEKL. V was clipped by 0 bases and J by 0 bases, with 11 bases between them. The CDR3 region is CASSQDGWGANTGELFF. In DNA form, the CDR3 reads TGCGCCAGCAGCCAAGATGGATGGGGCGCGAACACCGGGGAGCTGTTTTTT.

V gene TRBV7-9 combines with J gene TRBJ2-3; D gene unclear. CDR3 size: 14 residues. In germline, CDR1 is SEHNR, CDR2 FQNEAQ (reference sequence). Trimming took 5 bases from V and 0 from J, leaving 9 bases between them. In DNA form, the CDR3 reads TGTGCCAGCAGCCCTCTAACTAGCACAGATACGCAGTATTTT. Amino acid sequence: CASSPLTSTDTQYF.

In DNA, the CDR3 is TGTGCCAGTAGTTTGGGAACCGGAGGGTGGCAGCCCCAGCATTTT. It specifies CASSLGTGGWQPQHF. This sequence joins TRBV19 and TRBJ1-5; no firm D call. The CDR3 runs 15 residues. Trimming left V 5 bases short and J 7 bases short, with 18 bases between. Germline CDR1 is LNHDA and CDR2 is SQIVND (reference sequence).

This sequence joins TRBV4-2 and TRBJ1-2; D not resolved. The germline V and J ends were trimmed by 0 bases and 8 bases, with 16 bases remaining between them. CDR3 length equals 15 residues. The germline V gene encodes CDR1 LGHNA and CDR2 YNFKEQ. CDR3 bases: TGTGCCAGCAGCCAAGATCCGCAGGCGCTGGGGGGCTACACCTTC. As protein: CASSQDPQALGGYTF.

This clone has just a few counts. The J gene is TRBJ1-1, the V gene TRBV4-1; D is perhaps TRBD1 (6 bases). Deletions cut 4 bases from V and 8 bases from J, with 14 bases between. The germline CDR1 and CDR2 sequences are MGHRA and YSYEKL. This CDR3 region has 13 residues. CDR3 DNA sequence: TGCGCCAGCAGCCCCAACGAGAGGGGGGAAGCTTTCTTT. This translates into CASSPNERGEAFF.

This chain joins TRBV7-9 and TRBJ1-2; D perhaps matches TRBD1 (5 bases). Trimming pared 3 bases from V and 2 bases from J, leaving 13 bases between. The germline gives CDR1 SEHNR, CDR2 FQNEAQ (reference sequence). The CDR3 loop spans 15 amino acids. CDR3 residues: CASSFGAVGNYGYTF. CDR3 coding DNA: TGTGCCAGCAGCTTTGGGGCAGTGGGGAACTATGGCTACACCTTC.

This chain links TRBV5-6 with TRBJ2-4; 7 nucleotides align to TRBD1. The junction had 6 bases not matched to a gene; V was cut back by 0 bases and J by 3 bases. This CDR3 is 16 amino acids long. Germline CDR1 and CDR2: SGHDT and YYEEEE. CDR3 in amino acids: CASSLGGTANKNIQYF. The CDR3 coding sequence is TGTGCCAGCAGCTTGGGGGGGACAGCTAACAAAAACATTCAGTACTTC.

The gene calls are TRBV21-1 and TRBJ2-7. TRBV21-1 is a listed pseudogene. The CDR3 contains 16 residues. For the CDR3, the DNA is TGTGCCAGCAGCAAAGCCTCCGGGACGGGAACCTACGAGCAGTACTTC. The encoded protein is CASSKASGTGTYEQYF.

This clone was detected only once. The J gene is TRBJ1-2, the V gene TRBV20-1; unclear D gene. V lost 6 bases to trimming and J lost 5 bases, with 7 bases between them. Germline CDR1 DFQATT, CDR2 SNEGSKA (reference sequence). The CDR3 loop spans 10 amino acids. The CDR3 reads CSAPTYGYTF. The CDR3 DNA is TGCAGTGCACCCACTTATGGCTACACCTTC.

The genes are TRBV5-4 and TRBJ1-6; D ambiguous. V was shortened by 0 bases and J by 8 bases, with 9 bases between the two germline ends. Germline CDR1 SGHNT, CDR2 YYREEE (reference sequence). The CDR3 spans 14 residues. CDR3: CASSLATRDSPLHF. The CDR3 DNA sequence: TGTGCCAGCAGCTTGGCCACGAGGGATTCACCCCTCCACTTT.

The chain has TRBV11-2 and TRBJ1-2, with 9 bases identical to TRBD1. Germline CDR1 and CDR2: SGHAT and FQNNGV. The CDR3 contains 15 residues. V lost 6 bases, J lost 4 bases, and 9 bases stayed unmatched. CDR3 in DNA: TGTGCCAGCAGTTACTCGGGACAGGGTGCCTATGGCTACACCTTC. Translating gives CASSYSGQGAYGYTF.

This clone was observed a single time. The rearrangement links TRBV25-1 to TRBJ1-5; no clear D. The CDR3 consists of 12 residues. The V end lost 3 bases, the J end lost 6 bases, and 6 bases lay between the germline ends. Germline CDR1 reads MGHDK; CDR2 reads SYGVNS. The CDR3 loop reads CASSDGFQPQHF. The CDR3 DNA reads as TGTGCCAGCAGTGATGGGTTTCAGCCCCAGCATTTT.

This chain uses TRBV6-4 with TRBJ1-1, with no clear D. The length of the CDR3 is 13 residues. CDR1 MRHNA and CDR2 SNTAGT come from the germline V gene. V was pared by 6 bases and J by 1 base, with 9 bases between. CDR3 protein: CASSHQWNTEAFF. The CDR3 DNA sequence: TGTGCCAGCAGCCACCAGTGGAACACTGAAGCTTTCTTT.

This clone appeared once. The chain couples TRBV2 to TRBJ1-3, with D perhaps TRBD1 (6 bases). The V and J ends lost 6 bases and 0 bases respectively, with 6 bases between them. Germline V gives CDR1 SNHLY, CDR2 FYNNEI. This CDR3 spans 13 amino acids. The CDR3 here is CASRQGSGNTIYF. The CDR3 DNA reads TGTGCCAGCAGACAGGGCTCTGGAAACACCATATATTTT.

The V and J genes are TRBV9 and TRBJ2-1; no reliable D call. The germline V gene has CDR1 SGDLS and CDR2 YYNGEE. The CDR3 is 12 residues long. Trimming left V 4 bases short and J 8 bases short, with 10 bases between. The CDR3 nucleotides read TGTGCCAGCAGCCTATCTGGCGATGAGCAGTTCTTC. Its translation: CASSLSGDEQFF.

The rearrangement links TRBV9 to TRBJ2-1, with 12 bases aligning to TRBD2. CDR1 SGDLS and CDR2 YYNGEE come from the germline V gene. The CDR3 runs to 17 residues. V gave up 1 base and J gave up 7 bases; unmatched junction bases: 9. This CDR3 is CASSVRLTSGGRNEQFF. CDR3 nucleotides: TGTGCCAGCAGCGTACGCCTCACTAGCGGGGGGCGGAATGAGCAGTTCTTC. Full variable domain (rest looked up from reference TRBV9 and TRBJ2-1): DSGVTQTPKHLITATGQRVTLRCSPRSGDLSVYWYQQSLDQGLQFLIQYYNGEERAKGNILERFSAQQFPDLHSELNLSSLELGDSALYFCASSVRLTSGGRNEQFFGPGTRLTVL.

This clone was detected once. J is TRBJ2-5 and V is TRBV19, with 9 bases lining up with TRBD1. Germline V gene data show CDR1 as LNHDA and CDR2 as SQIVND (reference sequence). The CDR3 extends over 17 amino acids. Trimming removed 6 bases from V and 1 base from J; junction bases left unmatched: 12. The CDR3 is CASSLYRGRKGQETQYF. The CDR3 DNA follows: TGTGCCAGTAGCCTGTACAGGGGGCGGAAGGGCCAAGAGACCCAGTACTTC.

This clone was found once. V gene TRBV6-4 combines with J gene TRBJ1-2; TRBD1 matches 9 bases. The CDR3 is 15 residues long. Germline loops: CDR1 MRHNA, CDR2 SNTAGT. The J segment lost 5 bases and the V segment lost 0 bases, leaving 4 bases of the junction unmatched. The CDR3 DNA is TGTGCCAGCAGTGACTCACCAGGACAGGGGTATGGCTACACCTTC. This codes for CASSDSPGQGYGYTF.

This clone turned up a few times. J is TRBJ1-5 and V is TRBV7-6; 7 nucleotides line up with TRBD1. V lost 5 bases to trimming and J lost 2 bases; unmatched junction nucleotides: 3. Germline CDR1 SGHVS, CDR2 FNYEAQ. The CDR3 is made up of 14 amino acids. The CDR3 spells CASSPTGGNQPQHF. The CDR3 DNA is TGTGCCAGCAGCCCAACAGGGGGCAATCAGCCCCAGCATTTT.

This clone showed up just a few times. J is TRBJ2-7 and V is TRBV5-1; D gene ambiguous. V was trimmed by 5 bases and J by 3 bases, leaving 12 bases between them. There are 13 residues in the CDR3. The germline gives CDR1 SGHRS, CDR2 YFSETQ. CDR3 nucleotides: TGCGCCAGCAGGTTCCAGTATTACTACGAGCAGTACTTC. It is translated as CASRFQYYYEQYF.